These 13 T cell receptor beta chains were sequenced from one sample in a study of shared clonotypes between healthy human individuals. Sequencing used immunoSEQ multiplex PCR; TCRdb keeps in-frame clones, though not all of them. The repertoire consists of over 2 million clones, with roughly 96% occurring once and the leading ten covering 0.13%. The sequenced sample was naive CD4+ T cells sorted from blood. Noted subset: CD45RA+ positively selected. The receptors here all came from a man younger than 35 in good health.

The chain uses TRBV28 and TRBJ1-1; D gene ambiguous. The CDR3 runs to 14 residues. Germline V gives CDR1 MDHEN, CDR2 SYDVKM. The V end lost 6 bases, the J end lost 8 bases, and 19 bases lay between the germline ends. The CDR3 protein is CASRPPTFAGEAFF. The CDR3 DNA follows: TGTGCCAGCAGACCCCCGACTTTCGCGGGGGAAGCTTTCTTT.

CDR3 bases: TGTGCCAGCAGCCCTGAAGGGGGGGGAATCAGTGGCTACACCTTC. Translated, it gives CASSPEGGGISGYTF. The gene calls are TRBV9 and TRBJ1-2; perhaps TRBD1 as D (6 bases). Per the germline V gene, CDR1 is SGDLS and CDR2 is YYNGEE. Trimming took off 4 bases at V and 7 bases at J, with 20 bases between the two ends. The length of the CDR3 is 15 residues.

This chain links TRBV4-1 with TRBJ1-1; no firm D call. Germline-derived CDR1 and CDR2 are MGHRA and YSYEKL. Trimming took 4 bases from V and 1 from J, leaving 10 bases between them. The CDR3 is 14 residues long. The CDR3 protein is CASSRTSKNTEAFF. As DNA, the CDR3 is TGCGCCAGCAGCCGGACTTCCAAGAACACTGAAGCTTTCTTT.

The chain carries TRBV2 and TRBJ2-6; 7 nucleotides match TRBD1. This CDR3 has 15 amino acids. Trimming at V came to 7 bases and at J to 2 bases, leaving 5 bases not matched to a gene. CDR1 SNHLY and CDR2 FYNNEI come from the germline V gene. CDR3 in DNA: TGTGCCAGCAAACTCGACAGGGCTGGGGCCAACGTCCTGACTTTC. Translating gives CASKLDRAGANVLTF.

CDR3 in DNA: TGTGCCAGCTCACCTATGGCTATCATGAACACTGAAGCTTTCTTT. Translating it yields CASSPMAIMNTEAFF. This rearrangement joins TRBV18 to TRBJ1-1; D gene unclear. Germline V CDR1 and CDR2: KGHSH, LQKENI. The CDR3 runs 15 residues. Trimming took off 3 bases at V and 0 bases at J, with 11 bases between the two ends.

The chain uses TRBV4-3 and TRBJ2-3; TRBD2 might be the D (5 bases). Germline assignment: CDR1 LGHNA and CDR2 YSLEER. The CDR3 runs 15 residues. The V end was cut by 1 base, the J end by 2 bases, with 10 bases between. The CDR3 loop is CASSQGPSTTDTQYF. CDR3 nucleotide sequence: TGCGCCAGCAGCCAAGGCCCTAGCACCACAGATACGCAGTATTTT.

The rearrangement joins TRBV28 to TRBJ1-4; TRBD1 might be the D (5 bases). Between the trimmed V and J ends, which lost 3 bases and 0 bases, there was a span of 11 bases. This CDR3 is built from 16 residues. Germline CDR1 and CDR2: MDHEN and SYDVKM. As DNA, the CDR3 is TGTGCCAGCAGTTTGGCGGGGCAGTCAACTAATGAAAAACTGTTTTTT. Translating gives CASSLAGQSTNEKLFF.

The sample holds a few counts of this clone. Other nucleotide sequences from this sample produce the same CDR3. The rearrangement links TRBV5-1 to TRBJ2-7; the D gene is possibly TRBD1 (7 bases). Trimming stripped 0 bases from V and 2 bases from J, with 9 bases between. The CDR3 spans 14 residues. Germline V gene sequence: CDR1 SGHRS, CDR2 YFSETQ. CDR3 loop: CASSLAGGTYEQYF. The CDR3 region has the DNA TGCGCCAGCAGCTTGGCAGGGGGGACCTACGAGCAGTACTTC.

The rearrangement joins TRBV5-5 to TRBJ1-6; D unresolved. The CDR3 is made up of 13 amino acids. Germline lookup yields CDR1 SGHKS and CDR2 YYEKEE (reference sequence). V shed 6 bases and J shed 10 bases, with 14 bases lying between them. The CDR3 reads CASTNGPGSPLHF. CDR3 in DNA: TGTGCCAGCACAAACGGGCCGGGGTCACCCCTCCACTTT. The full variable domain, with the rest looked up from reference TRBV5-5 and TRBJ1-6, is DAGVTQSPTHLIKTRGQQVTLRCSPISGHKSVSWYQQVLGQGPQFIFQYYEKEERGRGNFPDRFSARQFPNYSSELNVNALLLGDSALYLCASTNGPGSPLHFGNGTRLTVT.

This clone has only one observation. The genes are TRBV5-1 and TRBJ2-7; a weak D match, TRBD1 (7 bases). CDR3 size: 15 residues. The V end lost 0 bases, the J end lost 3 bases, and 13 bases lay between the germline ends. CDR1 is SGHRS and CDR2 is YFSETQ in the germline V gene. The chain's CDR3 is CASSLVGGQNYEQYF. The CDR3 DNA is TGCGCCAGCAGCTTGGTGGGGGGACAGAACTACGAGCAGTACTTC.

This clone was recorded once. J is TRBJ2-7 and V is TRBV7-9; D unclear. Trimming pared 6 bases from V and 0 bases from J, leaving 6 bases between. Germline CDR1 SEHNR, CDR2 FQNEAQ (reference sequence). The CDR3 totals 12 residues. CDR3 nucleotide sequence: TGTGCCAGCAGGACACTCTCCTACGAGCAGTACTTC. Its protein product is CASRTLSYEQYF.

The gene calls are TRBV10-1 and TRBJ1-5, with TRBD1 as a possible D gene (5 bases). V dropped 3 bases and J dropped 7 bases, with 13 bases sitting between them. The CDR3 totals 14 residues. Germline CDR1 WNHNN, CDR2 SYGVQD (reference sequence). The CDR3 loop is CASSEGQGGQPQHF. CDR3 nucleotides: TGCGCCAGCAGTGAAGGCCAGGGCGGCCAGCCCCAGCATTTT.

J is TRBJ2-7 and V is TRBV4-1; 8 bases match TRBD1. Germline V gene lookup returns CDR1 MGHRA and CDR2 YSYEKL. CDR3 length equals 17 residues. Germline trimming cut 0 bases from V and 5 bases from J; bases unmatched to any gene: 12. CDR3 residues: CASSQEGWDRFEHEQYF. The CDR3 nucleotides read TGCGCCAGCAGCCAAGAAGGGTGGGACAGGTTTGAGCACGAGCAGTACTTC.